The T cell receptor (beta chain) described here comes from a study of beta chain features in type 1 diabetes (dated by TCRdb to the late 2010s). About the full investigation: Mean age, gender distribution, total cell number and subset yield were not different between patients and healthy donors. A total of some 100,000,000 sorted cells were examined across all samples, and the number of cells per subset was strongly correlated with RNA yield. The study compared the TCRB repertoires of sorted circulating CD4+ T cell subsets in recently diagnosed type 1 diabetes patients with those in matched healthy donors. Regulatory and stem cell-like memory subsets were obtained from only 8 patients and roughly eight healthy donors, while naive and central memory subsets were obtained from all 28 donors. What the work shows at the level of the full study, not this receptor alone: Because cDNA was sequenced instead of genomic DNA, highly expressing activated cells could be over-represented, though the groups showed no difference in activation or CD3 levels. PCR may preferentially amplify shorter templates, but because patient and control samples were amplified and corrected together, any resulting skew would affect both groups equally. At VDJ recombination sites, patients with type 1 diabetes made fewer insertions and deleted more nucleotides, a pattern implying thymic rearrangement abnormalities. Because small numbers of individuals were included in the HLA sub-analyses, any influence of HLA type on TCRB rearrangement was left unresolved. In all four CD4+ subsets, TCRB CDR3 length was moderately but significantly shorter in type 1 diabetes patients. Naive, central memory and regulatory TCRB repertoires appeared more similar among patients than among healthy donors.

Each donor gave one peripheral blood draw, averaging approximately 0.12 L, which was collected into heparinised tubes. A BD FACSAria II and a panel including CD45RO, CCR7, CD25, CD127, CD95 and CD27 were used to sort naive, central memory, regulatory and stem cell-like memory CD4+ T cells. A purity above 95% was achieved for all sorted populations. PBMCs were separated immediately by Lymphoprep density gradient centrifugation and were stained directly, without being cultured. Samples were stained and sorted in pairs, with one healthy donor and one patient per experiment, so that batch effects were minimized. All of the isolated RNA was reverse transcribed with the High Capacity cDNA Reverse Transcription Kit, so expressed TCRB transcripts were sequenced. Deep immunoSEQ sequencing was applied to naive, central memory and regulatory T cell samples, giving an average of roughly 3.6 million total reads per sample. Sorted cells were lysed in RLT buffer, and RNA was extracted using DNase-treated RNeasy Micro or Mini kits according to cell number. To prevent cross-contamination, each cell subset was processed individually, whereas patient and healthy donor samples were processed jointly. The immunoSEQ multiplex PCR was used to amplify TCRB sequences from cDNA, generating 87-bp fragments that spanned the CDR3 region. The amplicons were sequenced using the Illumina HiSeq platform. As for the original processing: PCR bias was corrected computationally using synthetic template baselines, and reads within Hamming distance 2 were collapsed, with unmergeable singletons discarded. Reads were aligned to IMGT to assign V, D and J genes, CDR3 length, and insertions or deletions at six rearrangement sites. Within each subset, clonotype counts were normalized to sorted cell number, after which true diversity and Gini coefficients were computed with the tcR R package. The overlap coefficient, calculated on TCRB nucleotide sequences, was used to quantify repertoire sharing. As a proxy for the pre-selection repertoire, out-of-frame TCRB sequences from naive cells were analyzed. TCRdb limited this immuneACCESS table to in-frame rearrangements with V and J called. A share of clones is missing; checked studies link under half to unresolved V genes, and the rest is unexplained. V and J calls and clone size follow that table, whereas D and trimming were derived from the DNA. This sample has 600,000 to 750,000 clones in its table, and roughly 12% of those were observed once. Around 0.12% of the sample is held by the ten biggest clonotypes.

Of note for this clone: What this receptor recognizes is not known. No much larger clonotype is one base removed from it; base qualities were not supplied.

V has 4 bases trimmed and J has 2 bases trimmed; junction bases matching no gene number 11. From a lookup of the germline V gene (reference sequence), CDR1 and CDR2 are SEHNR and FQNEAQ. The CDR3 numbers 17 residues from cysteine through phenylalanine. The retained sequence is limited to the CDR3, 51 bases, with the frame set at the first base. The rearrangement combines TRBV7-9 with TRBJ2-3, and TRBD2 aligns with 8 junction nucleotides. Sequencing was done on a sample of naive CD4+ T cells from blood. The label giving this sample's cell subset or site can be read as: true naive CD4+ T cells. The sequence came from a man between 25 and 39 years old with type 1 diabetes. The nucleotide sequence reads as follows: TGTGCCAGCAGCTCCCGAGGGGCTAGCGGGTACACAGATACGCAGTATTTT. Its coded protein is CASSSRGASGYTDTQYF.